The 22 T cell receptor beta chains given below trace back to one sample, sequenced in a study of cytomegalovirus exposure and HLA in healthy donors. With 60 Vbeta and 13 Jbeta primers, the PCR was carried out. The assay was immunoSEQ multiplex PCR, and TCRdb's table has in-frame clones only and misses some. The sample carries 150,000 to 200,000 clones, 70% to 80% recorded once. Sample: PBMCs. The origin of the receptors is a woman aged 45-60 years in good health and CMV-seronegative.

This clone was detected a few times. The chain combines TRBV6-5 with TRBJ2-6, with D unresolved. Germline V gene data show CDR1 as MNHEY and CDR2 as SVGAGI. The CDR3 is made up of 16 amino acids. The V end lost 4 bases, the J end lost 0 bases, and 10 bases lay between the germline ends. The CDR3, as DNA: TGTGCCAGCAGTTTACAGAGTCCCTCTGGGGCCAACGTCCTGACTTTC. It translates to CASSLQSPSGANVLTF.

This chain joins TRBV9 and TRBJ1-2; D perhaps matches TRBD1 (5 bases). The germline V gene encodes CDR1 SGDLS and CDR2 YYNGEE. The CDR3 extends over 14 amino acids. The V and J ends lost 4 bases and 7 bases respectively, with 17 bases between them. The CDR3 nucleotides read TGTGCCAGCAGCCCATTGATGGCGGGGGGTGGCTACACCTTC. Translated: CASSPLMAGGGYTF.

This chain links TRBV19 with TRBJ2-7; possible D gene TRBD2, 7 bases. The CDR3 totals 13 residues. Trimming stripped 7 bases from V and 9 bases from J, with 19 bases between. CDR1 and CDR2 (germline): LNHDA, SQIVND (reference sequence). This chain's CDR3 is CASTPIEGGVQYF. DNA of the CDR3: TGTGCCAGTACCCCTATAGAGGGGGGGGTGCAGTACTTC.

The rearrangement joins TRBV28 to TRBJ2-7, with TRBD2 identical over 8 bases. This CDR3 spans 13 amino acids. The J segment lost 4 bases and the V segment lost 6 bases, leaving 5 bases of the junction unmatched. Germline V gene sequence: CDR1 MDHEN, CDR2 SYDVKM. The CDR3: CASRTSGLYEQYF. CDR3 nucleotides: TGTGCCAGCAGAACTAGCGGCCTGTACGAGCAGTACTTC.

V gene TRBV5-4 combines with J gene TRBJ2-5; 8 bases match TRBD1. Germline values: CDR1 SGHNT, CDR2 YYREEE (reference sequence). V shed 3 bases, J shed 4 bases, and the junction held 8 bases outside the gene matches. This CDR3 is 15 amino acids long. The CDR3 here is CASSYRQGSLETQYF. The CDR3 bases are TGTGCCAGCAGCTATAGACAGGGGTCGTTAGAGACCCAGTACTTC.

CDR3 in amino acids: CASSRRTLAGGDTQYF. CDR3 nucleotides: TGTGCCAGCAGCCGAAGGACCCTAGCGGGAGGAGATACGCAGTATTTT. The chain recombines TRBV7-2 with TRBJ2-3; the match to TRBD2 covers 11 bases. This CDR3 has 16 residues. The V gene's germline CDR1 is SGHTA and CDR2 FQGNSA. The trim removed 5 bases at V and 5 bases at J, leaving 9 bases unmatched.

A single count supports this clone. J is TRBJ2-3 and V is TRBV7-2; TRBD2 aligns across 10 bases. The V segment lost 2 bases and the J segment 5 bases; nucleotides outside the gene matches: 10. This CDR3 region has 17 residues. The germline V gene encodes CDR1 SGHTA and CDR2 FQGNSA. CDR3 protein: CASSLYKRGGGRDTQYF. The DNA for the CDR3 is TGTGCCAGCAGCTTATACAAGCGGGGGGGCGGTAGAGATACGCAGTATTTT.

V and J are TRBV6-6 and TRBJ2-7, with 7 bases fitting TRBD2. Germline V gene sequence: CDR1 MNHNY, CDR2 SVGAGI (reference sequence). Germline trimming cut 6 bases from V and 3 bases from J; bases unmatched to any gene: 8. CDR3 length: 14 residues. In DNA, the CDR3 is TGTGCCAGCAGCTTTGGGGGACTAATCTACGAGCAGTACTTC. Its translation is CASSFGGLIYEQYF.

The rearrangement joins TRBV2 to TRBJ2-5, with a tentative D call TRBD1 (5 bases). V lost 4 bases to trimming and J lost 5 bases, with 20 bases between them. Looked up from germline, CDR1 is SNHLY and CDR2 is FYNNEI. This CDR3 comprises 16 residues. The CDR3 sequence: CASSVVRTPSGETQYF. The CDR3, as DNA: TGTGCCAGCAGTGTAGTCCGGACACCCTCAGGGGAGACCCAGTACTTC.

The chain is built from TRBV6-4 and TRBJ1-2; TRBD1 matches 7 bases. The trim removed 3 bases at V and 8 bases at J, leaving 9 bases unmatched. Germline CDR1 MRHNA, CDR2 SNTAGT. This CDR3 region has 14 residues. The CDR3 here is CASSEGYRGGGYTF. In DNA form, the CDR3 reads TGTGCCAGCAGTGAGGGGTACAGGGGAGGCGGCTACACCTTC.

This clone has only one observation. This chain links TRBV27 with TRBJ2-4; D is perhaps TRBD2 (6 bases). The germline gives CDR1 MNHEY, CDR2 SMNVEV (reference sequence). V lost 2 bases, J lost 4 bases, and 9 bases lay in between. CDR3 length: 14 residues. The DNA of the CDR3 is TGTGCCAGCAGTTTACCCGGGGGTAAAAACATTCAGTACTTC. Encoded protein: CASSLPGGKNIQYF.

The rearrangement links TRBV2 to TRBJ1-6, with 7 bases fitting TRBD1. V lost 7 bases, J lost 6 bases, and 6 bases stayed unmatched. Germline V gene sequence: CDR1 SNHLY, CDR2 FYNNEI. The CDR3 sequence is 14 residues long. The CDR3 spells CASKTDRANSPLHF. DNA of the CDR3: TGTGCCAGCAAGACCGACAGGGCTAATTCACCCCTCCACTTT.

The gene calls are TRBV5-4 and TRBJ2-3; TRBD2 aligns across 13 bases. Unmatched junction bases numbered 9, after V lost 4 bases and J lost 1 base. This CDR3 is built from 18 residues. Looked up from germline, CDR1 is SGHNT and CDR2 is YYREEE (reference sequence). CDR3 sequence (DNA): TGTGCCAGCAGCCCGCGACTAGCGGGAGGTCTGGGCACAGATACGCAGTATTTT. Its protein product is CASSPRLAGGLGTDTQYF. Variable domain in full (rest from reference TRBV5-4 and TRBJ2-3): ETGVTQSPTHLIKTRGQQVTLRCSSQSGHNTVSWYQQALGQGPQFIFQYYREEENGRGNFPPRFSGLQFPNYSSELNVNALELDDSALYLCASSPRLAGGLGTDTQYFGPGTRLTVL.

The V gene is TRBV19, the J gene TRBJ1-1; no clear D gene. Trimming shortened V by 6 bases and J by 0 bases, and 8 bases separated the two germline ends. This CDR3 is 13 amino acids long. CDR1 and CDR2 (germline): LNHDA, SQIVND (reference sequence). For the CDR3, the DNA is TGTGCCAGTAGGGGCCTCATGAACACTGAAGCTTTCTTT. Amino acid sequence: CASRGLMNTEAFF.

This chain links TRBV6-5 with TRBJ1-1, with D possibly TRBD1 on 5 matching bases. This CDR3 spans 15 amino acids. The germline gives CDR1 MNHEY, CDR2 SVGAGI. With 5 bases removed from V and 2 bases from J, the gap between germline ends came to 15 bases. The CDR3 coding sequence is TGTGCCAGCAGTCCTAGCTGGGGGGGAAACACTGAAGCTTTCTTT. Translation: CASSPSWGGNTEAFF.

On this clone: At one boundary the junction diverges from the germline segment, which might be a read error. The rearrangement links TRBV7-9 to TRBJ1-2, with 7 bases lining up with TRBD1. The length of the CDR3 is 15 residues. CDR1 SEHNR and CDR2 FQNEAQ come from the germline V gene (reference sequence). CDR3 coding DNA: TGTTCCAGCAGCCAATCAGGGGGGCGCAACTATGGCTACACCTTC. Its protein product is CSSSQSGGRNYGYTF.

This chain joins TRBV19 and TRBJ2-7; 9 bases map to TRBD1. The CDR3 consists of 15 residues. Unmatched junction bases numbered 14, after V lost 10 bases and J lost 4 bases. Germline V gene lookup returns CDR1 LNHDA and CDR2 SQIVND (reference sequence). The CDR3 DNA reads TGTGCCACCTCCTCCCGGGGACAGGGCTTTTACGAGCAGTACTTC. This sequence encodes CATSSRGQGFYEQYF.

The V and J genes are TRBV27 and TRBJ2-3; 14 nucleotides agree with TRBD2. V shed 3 bases, J shed 10 bases, and the junction held 6 bases outside the gene matches. From germline, CDR1 is MNHEY and CDR2 SMNVEV (reference sequence). The CDR3 is 15 residues long. The CDR3, as DNA: TGTGCCAGCAGTTTCCTGACTAGCGGGGGGGATGCGCAGTATTTT. Protein product: CASSFLTSGGDAQYF.

The CDR3 sequence: CASSLRRLAGPYEQYF. The CDR3 nucleotides are TGCGCCAGCAGCCTCCGAAGGCTAGCGGGCCCCTACGAGCAGTACTTC. The chain has TRBV4-1 and TRBJ2-7; the match to TRBD2 covers 8 bases. Germline V CDR1 and CDR2: MGHRA, YSYEKL. This CDR3 spans 16 amino acids. V lost 4 bases to trimming and J lost 2 bases; unmatched junction nucleotides: 10.

There are a few counts of this clone. The V and J genes are TRBV5-4 and TRBJ2-7; perhaps TRBD1 as D (5 bases). V lost 4 bases to trimming and J lost 4 bases, with 15 bases between them. The germline CDR1 and CDR2 sequences are SGHNT and YYREEE (reference sequence). The CDR3 covers 14 residues. The CDR3 bases are TGTGCCAGCAGCCAGGACAAAGGGGCGTACGAGCAGTACTTC. It is translated as CASSQDKGAYEQYF.

The rearrangement joins TRBV7-2 to TRBJ2-3; 15 bases line up with TRBD2. CDR3 size: 15 residues. Trimming took 8 bases from V and 2 from J; bases not matched to a gene: 2. Germline V gene lookup returns CDR1 SGHTA and CDR2 FQGNSA. CDR3 DNA sequence: TGTGCCAGCGGACTAGCGGGGGGGCCCACAGATACGCAGTATTTT. This gives the protein CASGLAGGPTDTQYF.

This chain links TRBV16 with TRBJ2-7, with D possibly matching TRBD1 (7 bases). Per germline, CDR1 KGHSY and CDR2 FQNENV. CDR3 length: 14 residues. V was trimmed by 1 base and J by 5 bases, leaving 12 bases between them. The CDR3 DNA sequence: TGTGCCAGCAGCCAATGGGGCAGGGGGGACGAGCAGTACTTC. It specifies CASSQWGRGDEQYF. The whole variable domain, remainder taken from reference TRBV16 and TRBJ2-7, is GEEVAQTPKHLVRGEGQKAKLYCAPIKGHSYVFWYQQVLKNEFKFLISFQNENVFDETGMPKERFSAKCLPNSPCSLEIQATKLEDSAVYFCASSQWGRGDEQYFGPGTRLTVT.